The 28 T cell receptor beta chains in this list originate from one sample, sequenced in a study of molecular identifiers for immune sequencing clone quantification. TCRdb re-derived calls from the PCR reads in MiXCR, one entry per CDR3 protein. The table has approximately 550,000 distinct CDR3 sequences, 20% to 25% seen once. The source material was naive CD8+ T cells from blood, with Jurkat cell RNA spiked in. Subset noted: FACS-sorted CD8+CD4-CCR7+CD45RA+ naive T cells. The receptors were gathered from a human donor in good health. Some libraries in this study had Jurkat cell RNA spiked in.

This clonotype was seen repeatedly, ten times or more. This chain links TRBV20-1 with TRBJ2-4; tentatively, D is TRBD1 (5 bases). V was trimmed by 5 bases and J by 3 bases, leaving 17 bases between them. This CDR3 region has 15 residues. The V gene's germline CDR1 is DFQATT and CDR2 SNEGSKA (reference sequence). Written as DNA, the CDR3 is TGCAGTGCTTACCGCGAAGGGGAAGTCAAAAACATTCAGTACTTC. This sequence encodes CSAYREGEVKNIQYF.

The V and J genes are TRBV6-2 or TRBV6-3 and TRBJ2-3; TRBD2 aligns across 14 bases. Trimming cost V 6 bases and J 5 bases; bases outside gene matches: 10. Germline V lookup: CDR1 MNHEY, CDR2 SVGEGT. The CDR3 extends over 17 amino acids. The DNA for the CDR3 is TGTGCCAGCAGACCCCGGACTAGCGGGGGGCCGGGAGATACGCAGTATTTT. It translates to CASRPRTSGGPGDTQYF.

This clonotype was observed a few times. The CDR3 coding sequence is TGTGCCTGGACCGAGGGGTCCACCTACGAGCAGTACTTC. Amino acid sequence: CAWTEGSTYEQYF. The rearrangement uses TRBV30 and TRBJ2-7; D is possibly TRBD1 or TRBD2 (5 bases each). The CDR3 consists of 13 residues. The V gene lost 4 bases and the J gene lost 2 bases, with 12 bases spanning the gap. The germline gives CDR1 GTSNPN, CDR2 SVGIG (reference sequence).

This clonotype was seen a few times. The rearrangement links TRBV29-1 to TRBJ2-2; TRBD2 aligns across 8 bases. V shed 7 bases, J shed 6 bases, and the junction held 10 bases outside the gene matches. CDR3 length: 14 residues. Germline V gene sequence: CDR1 SQVTM, CDR2 ANQGSEA. The CDR3 protein is CSAPGGGRPGELFF. The CDR3 DNA sequence: TGCAGCGCCCCAGGCGGGGGGCGTCCCGGGGAGCTGTTTTTT.

The V gene is TRBV6-2 or TRBV6-3, the J gene TRBJ1-5, with 8 nucleotides matching TRBD1. This CDR3 is built from 16 residues. From germline, CDR1 is MNHEY and CDR2 SVGEGT. With V trimmed by 5 bases and J by 2 bases, 8 bases remained unmatched. As DNA, the CDR3 is TGTGCCAGCAGTCCCTGGACAGGGATGCGCAATCAGCCCCAGCATTTT. Its translation is CASSPWTGMRNQPQHF.

This clonotype was detected many times. The chain combines TRBV6-5 with TRBJ1-3; 7 bases match TRBD1. V shed 8 bases, J shed 2 bases, and the junction held 3 bases outside the gene matches. This CDR3 is 13 amino acids long. CDR1 is MNHEY and CDR2 is SVGAGI in the germline V gene. CDR3 coding DNA: TGTGCCAGCCGAACAGGGGCTGGAAACACCATATATTTT. This encodes CASRTGAGNTIYF.

This chain joins TRBV2 and TRBJ1-3; D gene ambiguous. CDR1 and CDR2 from the germline V gene are SNHLY and FYNNEI. The CDR3 extends over 16 amino acids. Trimming pared 2 bases from V and 4 bases from J, leaving 15 bases between. CDR3 loop: CASSEITLPKGNTIYF. Written as DNA, the CDR3 is TGTGCCAGCAGTGAAATTACCCTACCCAAGGGAAACACCATATATTTT.

This clonotype showed up many times. V and J are TRBV29-1 and TRBJ2-2; 10 nucleotides agree with TRBD2. J was trimmed by 4 bases and V by 1 base; bases with no gene match: 21. This CDR3 comprises 21 residues. Germline V lookup: CDR1 SQVTM, CDR2 ANQGSEA. The DNA for the CDR3 is TGCAGCGTTGAAGGAAATGTTGTAATGTCTAGCGGGAGAGTTTCCACCGGGGAGCTGTTTTTT. It encodes CSVEGNVVMSSGRVSTGELFF.

This clonotype was found a few times. The chain couples TRBV11-2 to TRBJ2-3; D may be TRBD2 (7 bases). CDR1 and CDR2 from the germline V gene are SGHAT and FQNNGV. V gave up 2 bases and J gave up 0 bases, with 12 bases separating them. The CDR3 consists of 16 residues. CDR3 in DNA: TGTGCCAGCAGCTTATTTGGGGGGGCTAGCACAGATACGCAGTATTTT. Its translation: CASSLFGGASTDTQYF.

CDR3 in amino acids: CSARGSGAAQPYNEQFF. The CDR3 nucleotides are TGCAGTGCTAGGGGGTCGGGAGCGGCACAACCTTACAATGAGCAGTTCTTC. The chain recombines TRBV20-1 with TRBJ2-1, with D tentatively TRBD2 (6 bases). V was trimmed by 3 bases and J by 4 bases, leaving 22 bases between them. The germline CDR1 and CDR2 sequences are DFQATT and SNEGSKA (reference sequence). The CDR3 is 17 residues long.

This clonotype was seen a handful of times. The chain joins TRBV15 to TRBJ1-6; D uncertain. V was shortened by 0 bases and J by 9 bases, with 15 bases between the two germline ends. Germline CDR1 reads LNHNV; CDR2 reads YYDKDF (reference sequence). The CDR3 loop spans 16 amino acids. In DNA form, the CDR3 reads TGTGCCACCAGCAGAGATTTTGGGGAAGTTCTTTCACCCCTCCACTTT. It is translated as CATSRDFGEVLSPLHF.

Only a few counts were recorded for this clonotype. V and J are TRBV7-9 and TRBJ2-7, with TRBD2 identical over 8 bases. Losses at the gene ends were 4 bases for V and 6 bases for J; bases not matched to a gene: 8. The CDR3 is 14 amino acids. Per germline, CDR1 SEHNR and CDR2 FQNEAQ (reference sequence). The CDR3 DNA is TGTGCCAGCAGCTCTATAGCGGGGATCTCCGAGCAGTACTTC. It yields the protein CASSSIAGISEQYF. The variable domain in full, with the rest retrieved from reference TRBV7-9 and TRBJ2-7, is DTGVSQNPRHKITKRGQNVTFRCDPISEHNRLYWYRQTLGQGPEFLTYFQNEAQLEKSRLLSDRFSAERPKGSFSTLEIQRTEQGDSAMYLCASSSIAGISEQYFGPGTRLTVT.

The rearrangement uses TRBV9 and TRBJ2-3, with D possibly TRBD2 on 5 matching bases. V was cut by 3 bases and J by 2 bases, with 10 bases left in between. The germline CDR1 and CDR2 sequences are SGDLS and YYNGEE. This CDR3 spans 14 amino acids. The CDR3 sequence: CASSASQITDTQYF. CDR3 coding DNA: TGTGCCAGCAGCGCTAGCCAGATCACAGATACGCAGTATTTT.

This clonotype has more than one count but fewer than ten. The conserved final phenylalanine or tryptophan is absent from the CDR3, which likely points to a read error. The gene calls are TRBV6-5 and TRBJ1-1; D gene ambiguous. Germline V lookup: CDR1 MNHEY, CDR2 SVGAGI. V was trimmed by 0 bases and J by 8 bases, leaving 13 bases between them. The CDR3 covers 14 residues. The CDR3 region is CASSYSISRGEAFL. In nucleotides, the CDR3 is TGTGCCAGCAGTTACTCTATCAGTCGGGGAGAAGCTTTCCTT.

The chain is built from TRBV7-3 and TRBJ1-1; 9 bases match TRBD1. CDR1 SGHTA and CDR2 FQGTGA come from the germline V gene. The trim removed 4 bases at V and 7 bases at J, leaving 13 bases unmatched. This CDR3 contains 16 residues. This chain's CDR3 is CASSSGQGYSVGEAFF. As DNA, the CDR3 is TGTGCCAGCAGCTCGGGACAGGGTTACAGTGTAGGTGAAGCTTTCTTT.

This clonotype was counted ten times or more. CDR3 sequence: CASSHRVNYGYTF. In DNA, the CDR3 is TGTGCCAGCAGTCACCGAGTTAACTATGGCTACACCTTC. The chain joins TRBV6-5 to TRBJ1-2; D not certain. Per germline, CDR1 MNHEY and CDR2 SVGAGI. This CDR3 comprises 13 residues. V lost 5 bases to trimming and J lost 1 base, with 8 bases between them.

This clonotype has at least ten counts. This chain uses TRBV4-3 with TRBJ2-1; the D gene is possibly TRBD2 (6 bases). Germline CDR1 LGHNA, CDR2 YSLEER. CDR3 length equals 15 residues. Trimming stripped 0 bases from V and 5 bases from J, with 11 bases between. The CDR3 DNA sequence: TGCGCCAGCAGCCAAGAGGGACTTCTCGACAATGAGCAGTTCTTC. Encoded protein: CASSQEGLLDNEQFF.

This clonotype has a count of ten or more. The rearrangement joins TRBV5-6 to TRBJ1-5; D uncertain. Germline CDR1 SGHDT, CDR2 YYEEEE. This CDR3 is built from 15 residues. V was clipped by 0 bases and J by 2 bases, with 9 bases between them. The CDR3 sequence: CASSLASAGNQPQHF. The CDR3 DNA is TGTGCCAGCAGCTTGGCCTCGGCGGGCAATCAGCCCCAGCATTTT. The full variable domain, rest sourced from reference TRBV5-6 and TRBJ1-5, is DAGVTQSPTHLIKTRGQQVTLRCSPKSGHDTVSWYQQALGQGPQFIFQYYEEEERQRGNFPDRFSGHQFPNYSSELNVNALLLGDSALYLCASSLASAGNQPQHFGDGTRLSIL.

CDR3 DNA: TGTGCCAGCAGCGTCCTCGCCCCGGGTAATGAGCAGTTCTTC. Its protein product is CASSVLAPGNEQFF. The V and J genes are TRBV12-3 or TRBV12-4 and TRBJ2-1; D gene unclear. The CDR3 is 14 amino acids. The V end was cut by 6 bases, the J end by 7 bases, with 16 bases between.

This clonotype was picked up many times. The gene calls are TRBV6-6 and TRBJ1-2; possible D gene TRBD1, 5 bases. CDR1 is MNHNY and CDR2 is SVGAGI in the germline V gene (reference sequence). V lost 8 bases, J lost 4 bases, and 14 bases lay in between. CDR3 length: 13 amino acids. Here the CDR3 reads CASLQGPPYGYTF. For the CDR3, the DNA is TGTGCCAGCCTTCAGGGCCCCCCCTATGGCTACACCTTC.

This clonotype was counted only a few times. This chain connects TRBV7-2 to TRBJ1-1; 9 bases agree with TRBD1. This CDR3 has 17 residues. V was pared by 1 base and J by 0 bases, with 6 bases of the junction left unmatched. Per the germline V gene, CDR1 is SGHTA and CDR2 is FQGNSA. DNA of the CDR3: TGTGCCAGCAGCTTAGTTAGACAGGGGGGCATGAACACTGAAGCTTTCTTT. Encoded protein: CASSLVRQGGMNTEAFF.

In this sample, this clonotype turned up many times. This sequence joins TRBV13 and TRBJ2-4, with D perhaps assigned TRBD1 or TRBD2 (5 bases each). This CDR3 has 14 amino acids. V lost 8 bases and J 1 base, leaving 12 bases between the germline ends. In germline, CDR1 is PRHDT, CDR2 FYEKMQ (reference sequence). CDR3 sequence: CASGSRDAKNIQYF. CDR3 in DNA: TGTGCCAGCGGATCCCGGGACGCCAAAAACATTCAGTACTTC.

CDR3 DNA: TGTGCCATCAGTGAGTCGGGGTGGAGTTTGGGGGCCAACGTCCTGACTTTC. Amino acid sequence: CAISESGWSLGANVLTF. The chain is built from TRBV10-3 and TRBJ2-6; no clear D. Germline V CDR1 and CDR2: ENHRY, SYGVKD. The V gene lost 0 bases and the J gene lost 4 bases, with 13 bases spanning the gap. The CDR3 length is 17 residues.

A few counts support this clonotype. The CDR3 DNA reads as TGTGCCAGCAGCACCCAGGACGGCAAAAACATTCAGTACTTC. Translated, it gives CASSTQDGKNIQYF. V is TRBV7-9 and J is TRBJ2-4; D is unclear. Trimming cost V 5 bases and J 3 bases, with 11 bases left between them. This CDR3 has 14 residues. The V gene's germline CDR1 is SEHNR and CDR2 FQNEAQ (reference sequence).

This clonotype was picked up a small number of times. The V gene is TRBV7-2, the J gene TRBJ2-3; TRBD2 aligns across 9 bases. Germline loops: CDR1 SGHTA, CDR2 FQGNSA. V was pared by 5 bases and J by 2 bases, with 8 bases of the junction left unmatched. The CDR3 is made up of 16 amino acids. Written as DNA, the CDR3 is TGTGCCAGCAGCCAGGTGGGCGGGGGGGTCACAGATACGCAGTATTTT. Its protein is CASSQVGGGVTDTQYF.

This clonotype was detected many times. The chain has TRBV4-3 and TRBJ2-7; TRBD2 matches at 7 bases. J lost 5 bases, V lost 0 bases, and 10 bases had no gene match. Germline V gene data show CDR1 as LGHNA and CDR2 as YSLEER. The length of the CDR3 is 16 residues. The CDR3 region has the DNA TGCGCCAGCAGCCAAGAGTCCACCCGGGGGAGGGACGAGCAGTACTTC. It encodes CASSQESTRGRDEQYF.

The chain couples TRBV6-5 to TRBJ2-3; 9 bases fit TRBD2. Losses at the gene ends were 8 bases for V and 7 bases for J; bases not matched to a gene: 13. The CDR3 has 15 amino acids. Germline V gene lookup returns CDR1 MNHEY and CDR2 SVGAGI. The CDR3: CASGSGTSLANTQYF. Written as DNA, the CDR3 is TGTGCCAGCGGTTCAGGGACTAGCTTGGCAAATACGCAGTATTTT.

On this clonotype itself: A much larger clone lies one base from this, so it may be a read error. The chain links TRBV7-9 to TRBJ1-1; D possibly corresponds to TRBD1 (5 bases). The CDR3 contains 17 residues. Germline CDR1 reads SEHNR; CDR2 reads FQNEAQ (reference sequence). Between the trimmed V and J ends, which lost 4 bases and 0 bases, there was a span of 18 bases. In DNA, the CDR3 is TGTGCCAGCAGCTGGTGGGCGGGAAAGGGGATGAACACTGAAGCTTTCTTT. It is translated as CASSWWAGKGMNTEAFF.